The rows below give T cell receptor beta chains drawn from one sample of a study of regulatory T cells in long-lasting Graves disease. TCRdb ran MiXCR on the multiplex PCR reads and lists one entry per CDR3 protein. The table has hundreds of thousands of distinct CDR3 sequences, approximately 13% seen once. The data also belong to a second study, concerning T cells in Graves' hyperthyroidism and ophthalmopathy.

Sequencing used peripheral blood mononuclear cells (PBMCs), obtained at new diagnosis, from a patient treated with antithyroid drugs. All receptors come from a man aged 30 to 45 with Graves disease. CDR3s include the opening cysteine and the closing phenylalanine or tryptophan. The order of the fields is CDR3 DNA, CDR3 protein, clone size, J gene, D gene, V gene. D genes are given only for firm matches. Size values are once, few and many counts, or a class for expanded clones, and some rows have none.

CDR3nt: TGTGCCAGCAGCTTAGCGCTTTATGGGGGGACCCAGTACTTC; CDR3aa: CASSLALYGGTQYF; abundance: many; j_gene: TRBJ2-5; d_gene: .; v_gene: TRBV7-3
CDR3nt: TGTGCCAGCAGTTTGACAGGGTCAGGATCACCCCTCCACTTT; CDR3aa: CASSLTGSGSPLHF; abundance: .; j_gene: TRBJ1-6; d_gene: TRBD1; v_gene: TRBV28
CDR3nt: TGTGCCAGCAGTTTAGATGACAGGCCGAATTCACCCCTCCACTTT; CDR3aa: CASSLDDRPNSPLHF; abundance: many; j_gene: TRBJ1-6; d_gene: .; v_gene: TRBV12-3/TRBV12-4
CDR3nt: TGCGCCAGCTGCCCCCTTCAGGGGGCGGGTGTCACCGGGGAGCTGTTTTTT; CDR3aa: CASCPLQGAGVTGELFF; abundance: few; j_gene: TRBJ2-2; d_gene: TRBD1; v_gene: TRBV5-1
CDR3nt: TGCGCCAGCAGCTATCCCCGGGACAGGACGAACAATGAGCAGTTCTTC; CDR3aa: CASSYPRDRTNNEQFF; abundance: many; j_gene: TRBJ2-1; d_gene: TRBD1; v_gene: TRBV5-1
CDR3nt: TGTGCCAGCAGGGAAAGTGGGGCAGGGAGCGCGTACGAGCAGTACTTC; CDR3aa: CASRESGAGSAYEQYF; abundance: .; j_gene: TRBJ2-7; d_gene: .; v_gene: TRBV12-3/TRBV12-4
CDR3nt: TGTGCCAGCAGCGTAGAACAGGGACGCACCATATATTTT; CDR3aa: CASSVEQGRTIYF; abundance: few; j_gene: TRBJ1-3; d_gene: .; v_gene: TRBV9
CDR3nt: TGTGCTAGTAATGGGGGGCTGGAGACCCAGTACTTC; CDR3aa: CASNGGLETQYF; abundance: many; j_gene: TRBJ2-5; d_gene: .; v_gene: TRBV12-5
CDR3nt: TGCGCCAGCAGCCATTCTAGCGGATACACAGATACGCAGTATTTT; CDR3aa: CASSHSSGYTDTQYF; abundance: few; j_gene: TRBJ2-3; d_gene: TRBD2; v_gene: TRBV4-1
CDR3nt: TGTGCCAGCAGTGCCCCCCGGGACAGGGGAACAGATACGCAGTATTTT; CDR3aa: CASSAPRDRGTDTQYF; abundance: many; j_gene: TRBJ2-3; d_gene: TRBD1; v_gene: TRBV12-3/TRBV12-4
CDR3nt: TGTGCCAGCAGCTTGGCCCAGTGGACATACAATGAGCAGTTCTTC; CDR3aa: CASSLAQWTYNEQFF; abundance: .; j_gene: TRBJ2-1; d_gene: .; v_gene: TRBV5-5
CDR3nt: TGTGCCAGCTCACCAGAGAAAGCCAGTTACACTGAAGCTTTCTTT; CDR3aa: CASSPEKASYTEAFF; abundance: .; j_gene: TRBJ1-1; d_gene: .; v_gene: TRBV18
CDR3nt: TGCGCCAGCAGCCTCGCGACAGGGGAGCAAGAGACCCAGTACTTC; CDR3aa: CASSLATGEQETQYF; abundance: .; j_gene: TRBJ2-5; d_gene: TRBD1; v_gene: TRBV5-1
CDR3nt: TGTGCCAGCTCTGGAGAAGTCTATAATTCACCCCTCCACTTT; CDR3aa: CASSGEVYNSPLHF; abundance: .; j_gene: TRBJ1-6; d_gene: .; v_gene: TRBV3-1
CDR3nt: TGTGCCATCAGTGAGTCGGGGGGCGCGACAGACACCATATATTTT; CDR3aa: CAISESGGATDTIYF; abundance: .; j_gene: TRBJ1-3; d_gene: .; v_gene: TRBV10-3
CDR3nt: TGCAGTGCTAGAGTTTCCCCGGGGAGGCCTGAAGCTTTCTTT; CDR3aa: CSARVSPGRPEAFF; abundance: many; j_gene: TRBJ1-1; d_gene: .; v_gene: TRBV20-1
CDR3nt: TGTGCCATCAGTGAGTCGGCCTTGGGCGGGTCTATTCAAGAGACCCAGTACTTC; CDR3aa: CAISESALGGSIQETQYF; abundance: many; j_gene: TRBJ2-5; d_gene: .; v_gene: TRBV10-3
CDR3nt: TGCAGCGTTGAAACCGGGGGGGACTTC; CDR3aa: CSVETGGDF; abundance: many; j_gene: TRBJ2-5; d_gene: TRBD2; v_gene: TRBV29-1
CDR3nt: TGTGCCATCAGAGGGACAGGAGACAACACTGAAGCTTTCTTT; CDR3aa: CAIRGTGDNTEAFF; abundance: many; j_gene: TRBJ1-1; d_gene: TRBD1; v_gene: TRBV10-3
CDR3nt: TGTGCCAGCAGGCGGGACCGGGAAACGCAGTATTTT; CDR3aa: CASRRDRETQYF; abundance: many; j_gene: TRBJ2-3; d_gene: .; v_gene: TRBV12-3/TRBV12-4
CDR3nt: TGTGCCAGTAGTGGACCCACCAGGGGATCGCCCTACGAGCAGTACTTC; CDR3aa: CASSGPTRGSPYEQYF; abundance: .; j_gene: TRBJ2-7; d_gene: .; v_gene: TRBV19
CDR3nt: TGTGCCAGCAGTGGGACTAGCGGGAGGGCCTTTGAGCAGTTCTTC; CDR3aa: CASSGTSGRAFEQFF; abundance: many; j_gene: TRBJ2-1; d_gene: TRBD2; v_gene: TRBV12-3/TRBV12-4
CDR3nt: TGCAGTGCGAGAGGGCCTCCTCAGGCGAATGAGCAGTTCTTC; CDR3aa: CSARGPPQANEQFF; abundance: many; j_gene: TRBJ2-1; d_gene: .; v_gene: TRBV20-1
CDR3nt: TGCGCCAGCAAGGCTCCTAGCGGGCGGAACACCGGGGAGCTGTTTTTT; CDR3aa: CASKAPSGRNTGELFF; abundance: few; j_gene: TRBJ2-2; d_gene: TRBD2; v_gene: TRBV10-2
CDR3nt: TGTGCCAGCAGCACGCGGCGGGAGCAGTACTTC; CDR3aa: CASSTRREQYF; abundance: many; j_gene: TRBJ2-7; d_gene: .; v_gene: TRBV12-3/TRBV12-4
CDR3nt: TGTGCCAGCAGTCGCGTTTCTCCCCAAGAGACCCAGTACTTC; CDR3aa: CASSRVSPQETQYF; abundance: few; j_gene: TRBJ2-5; d_gene: .; v_gene: TRBV11-2
CDR3nt: TGCAGTGCTAGTTCCAGCGGGCCCTACAATGAGCAGTTCTTC; CDR3aa: CSASSSGPYNEQFF; abundance: many; j_gene: TRBJ2-1; d_gene: .; v_gene: TRBV20-1
CDR3nt: TGCAGTGCTAGGGCAACAGGGTACGAGCAGTACTTC; CDR3aa: CSARATGYEQYF; abundance: .; j_gene: TRBJ2-7; d_gene: .; v_gene: TRBV20-1
CDR3nt: TGTGCCAGCAGACTTAACACCGGGGAGCTGTTTTTT; CDR3aa: CASRLNTGELFF; abundance: many; j_gene: TRBJ2-2; d_gene: .; v_gene: TRBV27
CDR3nt: TGTGCCTGGAGCGGCCACGACTACGAGCAGTACTTC; CDR3aa: CAWSGHDYEQYF; abundance: many; j_gene: TRBJ2-7; d_gene: .; v_gene: TRBV30
CDR3nt: TGCAGTGCTGTAGGGGGGCGCGGGGCAGATACGCAGTATTTT; CDR3aa: CSAVGGRGADTQYF; abundance: few; j_gene: TRBJ2-3; d_gene: .; v_gene: TRBV20-1
CDR3nt: TGTGCCTGGAGCCTGGGACTTTCCTACGAGCAGTACTTC; CDR3aa: CAWSLGLSYEQYF; abundance: .; j_gene: TRBJ2-7; d_gene: .; v_gene: TRBV30
CDR3nt: TGCGCCAGCAGCCCAGCGGGAGGGCCGATCGAGCAGTACTTC; CDR3aa: CASSPAGGPIEQYF; abundance: many; j_gene: TRBJ2-7; d_gene: TRBD2; v_gene: TRBV5-1
CDR3nt: TGCAGCGTTGTTGGGGCTAGCGGCTACAATGAGCAGTTCTTC; CDR3aa: CSVVGASGYNEQFF; abundance: many; j_gene: TRBJ2-1; d_gene: TRBD2; v_gene: TRBV29-1
CDR3nt: TGTGCCAGCAGCTTAACACAGGACAAGACCTACGAGCAGTACTTC; CDR3aa: CASSLTQDKTYEQYF; abundance: many; j_gene: TRBJ2-7; d_gene: .; v_gene: TRBV7-2
CDR3nt: TGTGCCAGCAGCCTTCAGCCGGGACAGGGCCTAGATACGCAGTATTTT; CDR3aa: CASSLQPGQGLDTQYF; abundance: few; j_gene: TRBJ2-3; d_gene: TRBD1; v_gene: TRBV11-2
CDR3nt: TGTGCCAGCAGTATTCCCGTAGCGGGTGGCACAGATACGCAGTATTTT; CDR3aa: CASSIPVAGGTDTQYF; abundance: .; j_gene: TRBJ2-3; d_gene: TRBD2; v_gene: TRBV28
CDR3nt: TGCAGTGCTTCGCCGTACAATGAGCAGTTCTTC; CDR3aa: CSASPYNEQFF; abundance: many; j_gene: TRBJ2-1; d_gene: .; v_gene: TRBV20-1
CDR3nt: TGCGCCAGCAGCTTTACTGAACAGGGTTATAGCTACACCTTC; CDR3aa: CASSFTEQGYSYTF; abundance: .; j_gene: TRBJ1-2; d_gene: .; v_gene: TRBV5-1
CDR3nt: TGTGCCAGCAGGGTACTAAGCGGGAGAGGGCTCGATGAGCAGTTCTTC; CDR3aa: CASRVLSGRGLDEQFF; abundance: many; j_gene: TRBJ2-1; d_gene: TRBD2; v_gene: TRBV27
CDR3nt: TGTGCCAGCAGTGAACGAGAGATTTCTGGGGCCAACGTCCTGACTTTC; CDR3aa: CASSEREISGANVLTF; abundance: .; j_gene: TRBJ2-6; d_gene: .; v_gene: TRBV6-1
CDR3nt: TGTGCCAGCGGTGTCCGGGACTCGAACACAGATACGCAGTATTTT; CDR3aa: CASGVRDSNTDTQYF; abundance: many; j_gene: TRBJ2-3; d_gene: .; v_gene: TRBV27
CDR3nt: TGCGCCAGCAGCCATGAGACTAGCGGGAGTACCCAGTACTTC; CDR3aa: CASSHETSGSTQYF; abundance: many; j_gene: TRBJ2-5; d_gene: TRBD2; v_gene: TRBV4-1
CDR3nt: TGTGCCATCAGTGAGTCAGGTTACACTGAAGCTTTCTTT; CDR3aa: CAISESGYTEAFF; abundance: .; j_gene: TRBJ1-1; d_gene: .; v_gene: TRBV10-3
CDR3nt: TGTGCCAGCACCAGTTTTAGTAGCGGGATGGGTGGGCGTCAGTACTTC; CDR3aa: CASTSFSSGMGGRQYF; abundance: many; j_gene: TRBJ2-4; d_gene: TRBD2; v_gene: TRBV28
CDR3nt: TGCGCCAGCAGCTTATTCGGCGGGATAAGCGGTTCCTACGAGCAGTACTTC; CDR3aa: CASSLFGGISGSYEQYF; abundance: few; j_gene: TRBJ2-7; d_gene: .; v_gene: TRBV5-1
CDR3nt: TGTGCCAGCTCACCACTAAAGGATGCCGGGGAGCTGTTTTTT; CDR3aa: CASSPLKDAGELFF; abundance: few; j_gene: TRBJ2-2; d_gene: .; v_gene: TRBV18
CDR3nt: TGCGCCAGCAGCCAATCCGGCTCAGGGGGTCAGCCCCAGCATTTT; CDR3aa: CASSQSGSGGQPQHF; abundance: .; j_gene: TRBJ1-5; d_gene: TRBD1; v_gene: TRBV11-2
CDR3nt: TGTGCCAGCAGCTTAGTCCGGCAGGTTAAGCTAACCGGGGAGCTGTTTTTT; CDR3aa: CASSLVRQVKLTGELFF; abundance: many; j_gene: TRBJ2-2; d_gene: .; v_gene: TRBV7-2
CDR3nt: TGTGCCACCAGCAGCGCGCTAGCGGGCACAGATACGCAGTATTTT; CDR3aa: CATSSALAGTDTQYF; abundance: many; j_gene: TRBJ2-3; d_gene: TRBD2; v_gene: TRBV15
CDR3nt: TGTGCCAGCAGTGGGTCCCCGAAGTACGAGCAGTACTTC; CDR3aa: CASSGSPKYEQYF; abundance: .; j_gene: TRBJ2-7; d_gene: .; v_gene: TRBV6-2/TRBV6-3
CDR3nt: TGCGCCAGCAGCCAGGGGGGCGCCCTAAGACAGTACTTC; CDR3aa: CASSQGGALRQYF; abundance: few; j_gene: TRBJ2-7; d_gene: .; v_gene: TRBV4-1
CDR3nt: TGTGCCAGCAGCTTGGGGATGACAGCCGTCCTAAGAATGAACACTGAAGCTTTCTTT; CDR3aa: CASSLGMTAVLRMNTEAFF; abundance: few; j_gene: TRBJ1-1; d_gene: .; v_gene: TRBV7-9